The 27 T cell receptor beta chains listed next were all sequenced from one sample in a study of blood T cell repertoires in COVID-19. This table comes from immunoSEQ multiplex PCR, and its TCRdb copy is limited to in-frame clones, with some not included. Of around 150,000 clones listed, 70% to 90% are singletons. The sequencing input was PBMCs or T cells enriched from blood (not recorded which). Receptor source: a woman between 50 and 59 years old who had recovered from COVID-19.

The chain couples TRBV5-4 to TRBJ1-2, with TRBD1 as a possible D gene (5 bases). This CDR3 is built from 15 residues. V lost 1 base and J lost 1, with 11 bases in between. In germline, CDR1 is SGHNT, CDR2 YYREEE (reference sequence). CDR3 residues: CASSLSEGRNYGYTF. The CDR3 bases are TGTGCCAGCAGCTTGTCGGAGGGGCGTAACTATGGCTACACCTTC.

The chain combines TRBV6-5 with TRBJ1-1; D perhaps matches TRBD1 (5 bases). The V end lost 2 bases, the J end lost 12 bases, and 13 bases lay between the germline ends. The CDR3 contains 12 residues. The germline gives CDR1 MNHEY, CDR2 SVGAGI. In DNA form, the CDR3 reads TGTGCCAGCAGTTACGGGGGAGGGATTCCTTTCTTT. Amino acid sequence: CASSYGGGIPFF.

The chain couples TRBV27 to TRBJ1-2; 8 nucleotides line up with TRBD1. J gave up 6 bases and V 6 bases, and 9 bases lay outside the gene matches. In germline, CDR1 is MNHEY, CDR2 SMNVEV (reference sequence). This CDR3 is built from 14 residues. The chain's CDR3 is CASRQDRVVNGYTF. CDR3 bases: TGTGCCAGCAGACAGGACAGGGTTGTGAATGGCTACACCTTC.

V gene TRBV5-1 combines with J gene TRBJ2-3; 9 bases fit TRBD2. With V trimmed by 3 bases and J by 6 bases, 14 bases remained unmatched. The CDR3 contains 17 residues. Germline-derived CDR1 and CDR2 are SGHRS and YFSETQ. CDR3 nucleotides: TGCGCCAGCAGCTACGCCCGGCAGCGGGGGGAGGGGGATACGCAGTATTTT. As protein: CASSYARQRGEGDTQYF. The entire variable domain, with the rest obtained from reference TRBV5-1 and TRBJ2-3, is as follows: KAGVTQTPRYLIKTRGQQVTLSCSPISGHRSVSWYQQTPGQGLQFLFEYFSETQRNKGNFPGRFSGRQFSNSRSEMNVSTLELGDSALYLCASSYARQRGEGDTQYFGPGTRLTVL.

J is TRBJ2-7 and V is TRBV5-1; maybe TRBD2 (6 bases). CDR3 size: 15 residues. CDR1 SGHRS and CDR2 YFSETQ come from the germline V gene. Trimming stripped 7 bases from V and 2 bases from J, with 19 bases between. CDR3: CASSAGTPTPYEQYF. For the CDR3, the DNA is TGCGCCAGCTCGGCCGGGACTCCTACCCCCTACGAGCAGTACTTC.

The V call is TRBV3-1 (or the pseudogene TRBV3-2), the J call TRBJ1-3; D unresolved. The V end was cut by 1 base, the J end by 0 bases, with 7 bases between. The CDR3 covers 15 residues. Per germline, CDR1 LGHDT and CDR2 YNNKEL (reference sequence). In DNA form, the CDR3 reads TGTGCCAGCAGCCAAGGGAGAGCCTCTGGAAACACCATATATTTT. It codes for CASSQGRASGNTIYF.

The J gene is TRBJ1-1, the V gene TRBV19, with TRBD1 identical over 8 bases. Unmatched junction bases numbered 10, after V lost 8 bases and J lost 5 bases. CDR3 length: 14 amino acids. Germline lookup yields CDR1 LNHDA and CDR2 SQIVND (reference sequence). CDR3 in amino acids: CASSYRDRRTEAFF. CDR3 nucleotides: TGTGCCAGTTCATACCGGGACAGGCGGACTGAAGCTTTCTTT.

The V and J genes are TRBV2 and TRBJ1-1, with 7 bases that match TRBD1. Trimming at V came to 4 bases and at J to 1 base, leaving 6 bases not matched to a gene. The CDR3 extends over 15 amino acids. Germline values: CDR1 SNHLY, CDR2 FYNNEI. The CDR3 nucleotides read TGTGCCAGCAGTGGAAGACAGGGTCGGAACACTGAAGCTTTCTTT. Translated: CASSGRQGRNTEAFF.

V and J are TRBV5-5 and TRBJ1-2; 7 bases map to TRBD1. This CDR3 is 16 amino acids long. Trimming took 1 base from V and 2 from J; bases not matched to a gene: 8. CDR1 is SGHKS, CDR2 YYEKEE, per germline (reference sequence). For the CDR3, the DNA is TGTGCCAGCAGCTTGATGGGAGACAGGGCAAACTATGGCTACACCTTC. It codes for CASSLMGDRANYGYTF.

The rearrangement joins TRBV5-8 to TRBJ2-5, with D possibly being TRBD2 (6 bases). Looked up from germline, CDR1 is SGHTS and CDR2 is YDEGEE. The CDR3 totals 16 residues. V was clipped by 4 bases and J by 0 bases, with 16 bases between them. DNA of the CDR3: TGTGCCAGCAGCCTGGGCACCCGGGGGAACCAAGAGACCCAGTACTTC. The encoded protein is CASSLGTRGNQETQYF. Together with reference TRBV5-8 and TRBJ2-5, the CDR3 gives the full variable domain: EAGVTQSPTHLIKTRGQQATLRCSPISGHTSVYWYQQALGLGLQFLLWYDEGEERNRGNFPPRFSGRQFPNYSSELNVNALELEDSALYLCASSLGTRGNQETQYFGPGTRLLVL.

The V gene is TRBV6-1, the J gene TRBJ1-2; D not resolved. The V and J ends lost 1 base and 13 bases respectively, with 22 bases between them. Germline lookup yields CDR1 MNHNS and CDR2 SASEGT. The length of the CDR3 is 15 residues. DNA of the CDR3: TGTGCCAGCAGTGAAGTAAATCTTAAACACTATGGCGGCACCTTC. Its translation: CASSEVNLKHYGGTF.

This clone was detected only once. The CDR3 is CASSLATGGRSSTEAFF. The CDR3 coding sequence is TGTGCCAGCAGCTTGGCAACAGGGGGGCGTTCGAGCACTGAAGCTTTCTTT. The gene calls are TRBV5-8 and TRBJ1-1; 8 nucleotides agree with TRBD1. This CDR3 region has 17 residues. The V and J ends lost 0 bases and 4 bases, in that order; junction bases with no gene match: 11. Germline CDR1 SGHTS, CDR2 YDEGEE.

V is TRBV7-6 and J is TRBJ2-2, with 8 bases identical to TRBD1. This CDR3 has 17 amino acids. V was clipped by 5 bases and J by 6 bases; unmatched bases: 14. CDR1 SGHVS and CDR2 FNYEAQ come from the germline V gene. The CDR3: CASSAPKDRESPGELFF. CDR3 sequence (DNA): TGTGCCAGCAGCGCTCCTAAGGACAGGGAGTCGCCCGGGGAGCTGTTTTTT.

This clone has only a few counts. V and J are TRBV5-4 and TRBJ2-5; 9 bases match TRBD2. The trim removed 7 bases at V and 5 bases at J, leaving 6 bases unmatched. CDR1 is SGHNT and CDR2 is YYREEE in the germline V gene (reference sequence). The CDR3 spans 13 residues. Here the CDR3 reads CASRRGGEETQYF. In nucleotides, the CDR3 is TGTGCCAGCCGGCGGGGGGGCGAGGAGACCCAGTACTTC.

The V call is TRBV4-3, the J call TRBJ2-1; 7 bases are shared with TRBD2. Germline V gene lookup returns CDR1 LGHNA and CDR2 YSLEER. The CDR3 loop spans 16 amino acids. With V trimmed by 0 bases and J by 4 bases, 6 bases remained unmatched. The DNA for the CDR3 is TGCGCCAGCAGCCAAGATTGGGGCGGGAGATACAATGAGCAGTTCTTC. Protein sequence: CASSQDWGGRYNEQFF.

CDR3 in amino acids: CASRPPGGNTEAFF. CDR3 nucleotide sequence: TGTGCCAGCAGGCCGCCCGGGGGGAACACTGAAGCTTTCTTT. This chain links TRBV27 with TRBJ1-1, with TRBD1 as a possible D gene (5 bases). Germline V gene sequence: CDR1 MNHEY, CDR2 SMNVEV (reference sequence). The CDR3 consists of 14 residues. Trimming left V 6 bases short and J 1 base short, with 12 bases between.

CDR3: CASSLYGSGNTIYF. DNA for the CDR3: TGTGCCAGCAGCTTGTATGGGAGTGGAAACACCATATATTTT. The chain employs TRBV5-6 and TRBJ1-3; unclear D gene. The V end lost 1 base, the J end lost 3 bases, and 8 bases lay between the germline ends. The CDR3 covers 14 residues. Germline assignment: CDR1 SGHDT and CDR2 YYEEEE.

The rearrangement uses TRBV7-2 and TRBJ1-6, with TRBD1 matching over 7 bases. The germline CDR1 and CDR2 sequences are SGHTA and FQGNSA. The V segment lost 4 bases and the J segment 2 bases; nucleotides outside the gene matches: 2. CDR3 length equals 15 residues. The CDR3, as DNA: TGTGCCAGCAGCTCCGGGACAGCCTATAATTCACCCCTCCACTTT. Residues: CASSSGTAYNSPLHF.

The gene calls are TRBV3-1 (or the pseudogene TRBV3-2) and TRBJ1-2; 9 positions match TRBD1. V was pared by 4 bases and J by 2 bases, with 5 bases of the junction left unmatched. This CDR3 region has 15 residues. Germline V gene sequence: CDR1 LGHDT, CDR2 YNNKEL (reference sequence). The CDR3 spells CASSRRDRVNYGYTF. CDR3 nucleotides: TGTGCCAGCAGCCGCCGGGACAGGGTCAACTATGGCTACACCTTC.

This clone has only a few counts. Other DNA variants within this sample encode the same CDR3. The chain's CDR3 is CASSQEGTEEKLFF. The CDR3 DNA reads as TGCGCCAGCAGCCAAGAAGGTACAGAAGAAAAACTGTTTTTT. The chain joins TRBV4-1 to TRBJ1-4, with D unresolved. The ends were cut back, 0 bases at V and 8 bases at J, with 10 bases in the middle. The germline gives CDR1 MGHRA, CDR2 YSYEKL. This CDR3 is built from 14 residues.

V usage is TRBV3-1 (or the pseudogene TRBV3-2) and J usage is TRBJ1-1, with 9 bases that match TRBD1. The CDR3 length is 15 residues. V lost 4 bases, J lost 3 bases, and 6 bases stayed unmatched. Germline loops: CDR1 LGHDT, CDR2 YNNKEL (reference sequence). CDR3 sequence reads: CASSPGTGRHTEAFF. The CDR3 DNA sequence: TGTGCCAGCAGCCCTGGGACAGGGAGGCACACTGAAGCTTTCTTT.

This clone was seen a single time. CDR3 loop: CASSLGQGAMNTEAFF. CDR3 sequence (DNA): TGCGCCAGCAGCTTGGGCCAGGGGGCCATGAACACTGAAGCTTTCTTT. The chain has TRBV5-1 and TRBJ1-1; TRBD1 aligns across 8 bases. V shed 0 bases and J 0 bases; nucleotides not matched to a gene: 4. Germline values: CDR1 SGHRS, CDR2 YFSETQ. This CDR3 is built from 16 residues.

The rearrangement links TRBV6-2 or TRBV6-3 to TRBJ1-1; 12 bases align to TRBD1. Germline assignment: CDR1 MNHEY and CDR2 SVGEGT. The CDR3 is 18 amino acids. J gave up 4 bases and V 0 bases, and 9 bases lay outside the gene matches. The CDR3 is CASSYSPGQGALGTEAFF. The DNA of the CDR3 is TGTGCCAGCAGTTACTCTCCGGGACAGGGGGCGTTAGGCACTGAAGCTTTCTTT.

V and J are TRBV19 and TRBJ1-2, with D hard to call. In germline, CDR1 is LNHDA, CDR2 SQIVND (reference sequence). Between the trimmed V and J ends, which lost 7 bases and 1 base, there was a span of 10 bases. CDR3 length: 13 residues. This chain's CDR3 is CASTGEGNYGYTF. The CDR3 DNA reads as TGTGCCAGTACGGGTGAGGGTAACTATGGCTACACCTTC.

This chain links TRBV5-4 with TRBJ2-5, with TRBD1 matching over 7 bases. Germline assignment: CDR1 SGHNT and CDR2 YYREEE (reference sequence). With V trimmed by 0 bases and J by 2 bases, 4 bases remained unmatched. This CDR3 is built from 15 residues. CDR3 nucleotides: TGTGCCAGCAGCTTGGGAGGGGGCAGGCAAGAGACCCAGTACTTC. Amino acid sequence: CASSLGGGRQETQYF.

The gene calls are TRBV3-1 (or the pseudogene TRBV3-2) and TRBJ2-3, with 7 nucleotides matching TRBD2. Trimming took 3 bases from V and 0 from J; bases not matched to a gene: 3. Germline loops: CDR1 LGHDT, CDR2 YNNKEL (reference sequence). The CDR3 covers 15 residues. The CDR3 DNA is TGTGCCAGCAGCCATCGGCGGGGGAGCACAGATACGCAGTATTTT. This sequence encodes CASSHRRGSTDTQYF.

Only a few counts were recorded for this clone. The chain carries TRBV4-2 and TRBJ1-2; 9 nucleotides match TRBD1. J was trimmed by 3 bases and V by 4 bases; bases with no gene match: 9. CDR3 length: 16 residues. The germline CDR1 and CDR2 sequences are LGHNA and YNFKEQ. CDR3 sequence: CASSPRTGDSDYGYTF. Written as DNA, the CDR3 is TGTGCCAGCAGCCCACGGACAGGGGATAGTGACTATGGCTACACCTTC.